A selection of T cell receptor beta chains follows, all from one sample in a study of blood T cell repertoires in COVID-19. The repertoire was sequenced with immunoSEQ multiplex PCR; TCRdb's copy has only in-frame clones and lacks some. The sample lists roughly 250,000 clones; around 81% were seen once. Material for sequencing was peripheral blood. These receptors all stem from a woman aged 55-70 years with active or convalescent COVID-19. Both conserved end residues are part of each CDR3. A D gene is named only where the DNA matches it firmly.

d_gene: .
v_gene: TRBV29-1
j_gene: TRBJ2-7
CDR3aa: CSVSVTGSYEQYF

d_gene: TRBD1
v_gene: TRBV7-6
j_gene: TRBJ1-3
CDR3aa: CASSRRQGVGAGNTIYF

d_gene: .
v_gene: TRBV4-3
j_gene: TRBJ2-1
CDR3aa: CASSQEGGFGGNVPFF

d_gene: .
v_gene: TRBV19
j_gene: TRBJ1-5
CDR3aa: CASSAGNQPQHF

d_gene: .
v_gene: TRBV5-1
j_gene: TRBJ1-1
CDR3aa: CASSPPRDRTEAFF

d_gene: TRBD1
v_gene: TRBV6-5
j_gene: TRBJ2-7
CDR3aa: CASGSTWDRGYEQYF

d_gene: TRBD2
v_gene: TRBV18
j_gene: TRBJ2-1
CDR3aa: CASSVSGLAGNNEQFF

d_gene: TRBD2
v_gene: TRBV29-1
j_gene: TRBJ2-1
CDR3aa: CSVEDRTSGDIINEQFF

d_gene: TRBD1
v_gene: TRBV6-5
j_gene: TRBJ1-6
CDR3aa: CASSRDRGGSPLHF

d_gene: TRBD1
v_gene: TRBV5-1
j_gene: TRBJ2-7
CDR3aa: CASSRRTGGAEEQYF

d_gene: .
v_gene: TRBV6-5
j_gene: TRBJ2-2
CDR3aa: CASSTVNTGELFF

d_gene: .
v_gene: TRBV12-5
j_gene: TRBJ2-2
CDR3aa: CASGLVETGELFF

d_gene: TRBD2
v_gene: TRBV5-1
j_gene: TRBJ2-3
CDR3aa: CASSLVGAGGTDTQYF